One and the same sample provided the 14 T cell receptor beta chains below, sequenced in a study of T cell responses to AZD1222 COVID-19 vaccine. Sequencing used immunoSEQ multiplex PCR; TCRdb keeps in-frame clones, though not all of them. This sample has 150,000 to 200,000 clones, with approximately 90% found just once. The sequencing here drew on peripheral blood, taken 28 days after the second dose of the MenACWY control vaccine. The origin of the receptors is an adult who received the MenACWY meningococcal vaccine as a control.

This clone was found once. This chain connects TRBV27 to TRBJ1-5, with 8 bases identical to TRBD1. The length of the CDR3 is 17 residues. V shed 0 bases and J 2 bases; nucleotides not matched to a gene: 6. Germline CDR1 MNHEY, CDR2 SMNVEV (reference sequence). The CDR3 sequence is CASSLSQGASGNQPQHF. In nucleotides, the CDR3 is TGTGCCAGCAGTTTATCTCAGGGGGCGAGTGGCAATCAGCCCCAGCATTTT.

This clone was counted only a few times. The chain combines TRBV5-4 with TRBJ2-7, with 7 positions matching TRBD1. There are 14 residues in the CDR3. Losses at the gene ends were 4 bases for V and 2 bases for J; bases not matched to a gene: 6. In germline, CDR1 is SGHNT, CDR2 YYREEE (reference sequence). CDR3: CASSLGQVPYEQYF. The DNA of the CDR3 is TGTGCCAGCAGCCTTGGACAGGTCCCCTACGAGCAGTACTTC.

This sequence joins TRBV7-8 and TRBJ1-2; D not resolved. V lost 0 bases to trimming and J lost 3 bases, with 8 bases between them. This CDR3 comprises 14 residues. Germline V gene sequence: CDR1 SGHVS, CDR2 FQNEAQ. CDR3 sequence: CASSLAGEDYGYTF. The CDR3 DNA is TGTGCCAGCAGCTTAGCCGGGGAAGACTATGGCTACACCTTC.

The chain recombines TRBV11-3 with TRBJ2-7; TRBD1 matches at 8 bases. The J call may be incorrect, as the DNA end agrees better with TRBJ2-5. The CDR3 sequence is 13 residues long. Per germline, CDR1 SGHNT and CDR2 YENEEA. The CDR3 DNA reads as TGTGCCAGCAGCTTAGCCGGGACAGGGACCCAGTACTTC. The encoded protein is CASSLAGTGTQYF.

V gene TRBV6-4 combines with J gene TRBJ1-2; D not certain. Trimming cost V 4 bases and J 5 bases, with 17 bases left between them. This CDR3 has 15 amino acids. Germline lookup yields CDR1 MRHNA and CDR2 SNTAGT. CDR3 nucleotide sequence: TGTGCCAGCAGTGTAGGGCCTTTGGTCTGGTATGGCTACACCTTC. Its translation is CASSVGPLVWYGYTF.

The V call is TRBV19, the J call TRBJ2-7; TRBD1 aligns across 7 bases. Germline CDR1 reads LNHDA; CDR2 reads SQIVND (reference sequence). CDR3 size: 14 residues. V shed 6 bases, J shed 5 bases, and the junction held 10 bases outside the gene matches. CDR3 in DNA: TGTGCCAGTAGCGCACAGGGGAACATCAACGAGCAGTACTTC. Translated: CASSAQGNINEQYF.

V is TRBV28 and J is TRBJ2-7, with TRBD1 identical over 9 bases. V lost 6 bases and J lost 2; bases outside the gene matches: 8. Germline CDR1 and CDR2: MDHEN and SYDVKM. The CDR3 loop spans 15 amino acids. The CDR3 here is CASSFRDRATYEQYF. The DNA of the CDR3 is TGTGCCAGCAGCTTCCGGGACAGGGCCACCTACGAGCAGTACTTC.

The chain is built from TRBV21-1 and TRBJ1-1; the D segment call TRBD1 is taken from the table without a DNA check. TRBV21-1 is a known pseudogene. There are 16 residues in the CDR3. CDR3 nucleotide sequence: TGTGCCAGCAGCAAAGAGGGCCAGGGGCTGAACACTGAAGCTTTCTTT. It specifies CASSKEGQGLNTEAFF.

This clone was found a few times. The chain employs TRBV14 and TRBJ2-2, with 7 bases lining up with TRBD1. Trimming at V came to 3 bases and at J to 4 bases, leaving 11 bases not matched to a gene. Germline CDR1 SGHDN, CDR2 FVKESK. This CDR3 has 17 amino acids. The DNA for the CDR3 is TGTGCCAGCAGCCATACTGACAGGGTTTGGGGCACCGGGGAGCTGTTTTTT. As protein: CASSHTDRVWGTGELFF.

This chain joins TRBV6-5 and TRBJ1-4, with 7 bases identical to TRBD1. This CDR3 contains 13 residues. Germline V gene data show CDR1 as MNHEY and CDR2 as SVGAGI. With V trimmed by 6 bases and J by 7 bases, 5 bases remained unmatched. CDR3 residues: CASRTGRSEKLFF. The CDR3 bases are TGTGCCAGCAGGACAGGGAGGAGTGAAAAACTGTTTTTT.

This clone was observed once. The CDR3 DNA is TGTGCCACCAGCAGATCCCGGACAGCCTTGAACACTGAAGCTTTCTTT. Encoded protein: CATSRSRTALNTEAFF. The J gene is TRBJ1-1, the V gene TRBV15, with D possibly matching TRBD1 (6 bases). The CDR3 runs to 16 residues. Germline values: CDR1 LNHNV, CDR2 YYDKDF (reference sequence). Trimming removed 2 bases at V and 0 bases at J, with 13 bases between.

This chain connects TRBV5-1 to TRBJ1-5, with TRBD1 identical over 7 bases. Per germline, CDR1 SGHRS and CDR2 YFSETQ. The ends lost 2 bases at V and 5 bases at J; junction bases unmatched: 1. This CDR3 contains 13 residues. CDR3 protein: CASSLQGYQPQHF. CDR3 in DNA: TGCGCCAGCAGCTTACAGGGGTATCAGCCCCAGCATTTT.

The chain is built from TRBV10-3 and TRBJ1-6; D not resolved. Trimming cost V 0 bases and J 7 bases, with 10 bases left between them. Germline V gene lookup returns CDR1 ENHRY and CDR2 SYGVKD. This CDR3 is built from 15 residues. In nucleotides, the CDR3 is TGTGCCATCAGTGAGTCGACGACGGAGAATTCACCCCTCCACTTT. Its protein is CAISESTTENSPLHF.

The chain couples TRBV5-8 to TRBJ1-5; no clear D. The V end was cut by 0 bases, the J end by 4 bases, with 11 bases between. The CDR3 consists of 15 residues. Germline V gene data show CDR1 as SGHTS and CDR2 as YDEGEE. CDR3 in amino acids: CASSLGRLWNQPQHF. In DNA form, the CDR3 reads TGTGCCAGCAGCTTGGGCAGGCTGTGGAATCAGCCCCAGCATTTT.